This entry lists 9 T cell receptor beta chains sequenced from one sample in a study of PD-1 blockade in classical Hodgkin lymphoma. Libraries were prepared by immunoSEQ multiplex PCR; TCRdb keeps only in-frame clonotypes and omits some of them. This table holds tens of thousands of clones, 80% to 90% found once. Relapses following autologous stem cell transplantation were seen in all patients, with brentuximab vedotin exposure varying. The specimen was peripheral blood mononuclear cells (PBMCs), collected before the second cycle of nivolumab. Source of these receptors: a human donor with classical Hodgkin lymphoma.

The chain carries TRBV7-9 and TRBJ1-4, with 7 bases fitting TRBD1. The trim removed 10 bases at V and 7 bases at J, leaving 12 bases unmatched. CDR3 length: 14 residues. Looked up from germline, CDR1 is SEHNR and CDR2 is FQNEAQ (reference sequence). The CDR3 sequence is CATSIGGMSEKLFF. CDR3 coding DNA: TGTGCCACCTCCATAGGGGGCATGAGTGAAAAACTGTTTTTT.

J is TRBJ2-1 and V is TRBV25-1, with D possibly TRBD2 on 6 matching bases. The germline V gene encodes CDR1 MGHDK and CDR2 SYGVNS. The CDR3 is 15 residues long. V was clipped by 3 bases and J by 5 bases, with 14 bases between them. The CDR3 region is CASSDLPGADNEQFF. The CDR3 DNA reads TGTGCCAGCAGTGATCTCCCGGGAGCGGACAATGAGCAGTTCTTC.

The V and J genes are TRBV11-2 and TRBJ2-7; perhaps TRBD2 as D (5 bases). This CDR3 contains 13 residues. V was clipped by 1 base and J by 3 bases, with 7 bases between them. Per the germline V gene, CDR1 is SGHAT and CDR2 is FQNNGV. The CDR3 region has the DNA TGTGCCAGCAGCTTAGTGGGAGACTACGAGCAGTACTTC. This gives the protein CASSLVGDYEQYF.

The chain employs TRBV19 and TRBJ1-5, with no clear D. The germline CDR1 and CDR2 sequences are LNHDA and SQIVND (reference sequence). V was shortened by 3 bases and J by 7 bases, with 7 bases between the two germline ends. The CDR3 length is 12 residues. The CDR3: CASSMVGQPQHF. The CDR3 nucleotides are TGTGCCAGTAGTATGGTTGGCCAGCCCCAGCATTTT.

The V gene is TRBV7-9, the J gene TRBJ2-1, with 9 bases aligning to TRBD2. Germline V CDR1 and CDR2: SEHNR, FQNEAQ (reference sequence). Germline trimming cut 1 base from V and 15 bases from J; bases unmatched to any gene: 4. The CDR3 is 12 residues long. The CDR3 DNA sequence: TGTGCCAGCAGCTTAGTAGGGACTAGCTTGTTCTTC. This sequence encodes CASSLVGTSLFF.

This sequence joins TRBV14 and TRBJ1-6; D might be TRBD1 (6 bases). The CDR3 is 13 amino acids. CDR1 is SGHDN and CDR2 is FVKESK in the germline V gene. Trimming removed 4 bases at V and 8 bases at J, with 9 bases between. This CDR3 is CASSPAGDSPLHF. The CDR3 DNA reads as TGTGCCAGCAGCCCTGCAGGGGATTCACCCCTCCACTTT. Drawing the rest from reference TRBV14 and TRBJ1-6, the complete variable domain is EAGVTQFPSHSVIEKGQTVTLRCDPISGHDNLYWYRRVMGKEIKFLLHFVKESKQDESGMPNNRFLAERTGGTYSTLKVQPAELEDSGVYFCASSPAGDSPLHFGNGTRLTVT.

This clone has just one count. This chain connects TRBV7-9 to TRBJ1-4, with D possibly TRBD1 on 5 matching bases. The CDR3 runs 14 residues. V dropped 1 base and J dropped 6 bases, with 9 bases sitting between them. Germline V gene sequence: CDR1 SEHNR, CDR2 FQNEAQ (reference sequence). In DNA, the CDR3 is TGTGCCAGCAGCTTAGGGGGGTTTGATGAAAAACTGTTTTTT. Its translation is CASSLGGFDEKLFF.

The chain is built from TRBV6-5 and TRBJ1-2; D gene unclear. Trimming pared 0 bases from V and 3 bases from J, leaving 5 bases between. The CDR3 contains 13 residues. Germline V CDR1 and CDR2: MNHEY, SVGAGI. The CDR3 region is CASSYSTDYGYTF. The CDR3 DNA is TGTGCCAGCAGTTACTCGACCGACTATGGCTACACCTTC.

DNA for the CDR3: TGTGCCAGCACGGGGGTTGCTGATACGCAGTATTTT. Protein product: CASTGVADTQYF. The genes are TRBV28 and TRBJ2-3, with D possibly matching TRBD2 (6 bases). V dropped 7 bases and J dropped 6 bases, with 11 bases sitting between them. This CDR3 region has 12 residues. Germline V gives CDR1 MDHEN, CDR2 SYDVKM.